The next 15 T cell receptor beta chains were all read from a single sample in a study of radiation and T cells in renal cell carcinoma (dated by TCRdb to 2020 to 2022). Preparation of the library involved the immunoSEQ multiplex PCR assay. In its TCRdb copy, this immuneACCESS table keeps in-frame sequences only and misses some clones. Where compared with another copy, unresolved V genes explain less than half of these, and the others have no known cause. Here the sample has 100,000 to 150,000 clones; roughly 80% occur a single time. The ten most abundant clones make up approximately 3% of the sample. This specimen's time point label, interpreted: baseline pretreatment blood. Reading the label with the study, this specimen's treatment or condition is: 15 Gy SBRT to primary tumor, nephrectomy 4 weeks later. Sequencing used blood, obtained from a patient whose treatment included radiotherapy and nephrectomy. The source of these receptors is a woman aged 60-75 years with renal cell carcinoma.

The DNA of the CDR3 is TGCGCCAGCAGCCAAGAAGGCGGGAGAACCAATGAGCAGTTCTTC. This codes for CASSQEGGRTNEQFF. The V gene is TRBV4-3, the J gene TRBJ2-1; 7 nucleotides agree with TRBD2. Germline V lookup: CDR1 LGHNA, CDR2 YSLEER. The CDR3 has 15 amino acids. V dropped 0 bases and J dropped 6; count of bases not matched to a gene: 5.

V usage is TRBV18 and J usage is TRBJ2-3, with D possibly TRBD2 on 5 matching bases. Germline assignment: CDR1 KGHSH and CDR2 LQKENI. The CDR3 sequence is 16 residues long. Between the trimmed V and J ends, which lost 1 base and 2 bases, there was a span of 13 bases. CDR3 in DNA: TGTGCCAGCTCACCACTCAGCGGAGTTTCCACAGATACGCAGTATTTT. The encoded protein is CASSPLSGVSTDTQYF.

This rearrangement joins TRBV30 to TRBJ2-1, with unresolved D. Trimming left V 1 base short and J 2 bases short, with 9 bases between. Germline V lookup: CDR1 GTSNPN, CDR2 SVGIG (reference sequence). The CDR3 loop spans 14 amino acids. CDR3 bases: TGTGCCTGGAGTGAAGCTTCACCCTACAATGAGCAGTTCTTC. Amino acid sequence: CAWSEASPYNEQFF.

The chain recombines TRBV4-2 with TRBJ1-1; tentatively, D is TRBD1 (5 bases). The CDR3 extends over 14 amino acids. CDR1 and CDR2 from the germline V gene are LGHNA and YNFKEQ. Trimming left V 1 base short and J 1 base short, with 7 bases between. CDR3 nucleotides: TGTGCCAGCAGCCAAGCGGGACGGAACACTGAAGCTTTCTTT. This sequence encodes CASSQAGRNTEAFF.

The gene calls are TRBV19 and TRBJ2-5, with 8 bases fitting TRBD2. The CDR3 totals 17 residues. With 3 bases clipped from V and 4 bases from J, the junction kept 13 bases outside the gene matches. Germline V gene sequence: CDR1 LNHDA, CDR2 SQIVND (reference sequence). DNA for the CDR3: TGTGCCAGTAGTATCCGGACCTCGGGGGGGCCCTCAGAGACCCAGTACTTC. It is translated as CASSIRTSGGPSETQYF.

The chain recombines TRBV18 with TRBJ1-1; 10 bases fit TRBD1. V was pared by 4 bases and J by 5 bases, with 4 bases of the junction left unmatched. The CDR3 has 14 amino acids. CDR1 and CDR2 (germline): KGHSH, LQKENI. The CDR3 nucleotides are TGTGCCAGCTCACTTGACAGGGGGCAAACTGAAGCTTTCTTT. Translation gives CASSLDRGQTEAFF.

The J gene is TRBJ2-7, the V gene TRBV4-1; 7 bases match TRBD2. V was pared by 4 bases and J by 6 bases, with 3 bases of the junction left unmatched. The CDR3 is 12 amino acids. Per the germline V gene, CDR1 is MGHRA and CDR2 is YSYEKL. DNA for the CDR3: TGCGCCAGCAGCCCAACTAGCGCCGAGCAGTACTTC. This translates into CASSPTSAEQYF.

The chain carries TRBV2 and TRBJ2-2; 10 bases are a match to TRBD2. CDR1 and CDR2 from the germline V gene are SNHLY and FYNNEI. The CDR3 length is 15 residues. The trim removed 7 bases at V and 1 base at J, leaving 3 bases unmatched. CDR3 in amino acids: CASTSGGLNTGELFF. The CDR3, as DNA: TGTGCCAGCACTAGCGGGGGATTGAACACCGGGGAGCTGTTTTTT.

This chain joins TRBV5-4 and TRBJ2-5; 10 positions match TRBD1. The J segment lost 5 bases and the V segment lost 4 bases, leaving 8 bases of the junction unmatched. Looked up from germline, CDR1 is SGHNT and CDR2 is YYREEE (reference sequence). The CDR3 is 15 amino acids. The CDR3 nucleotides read TGTGCCAGCAGCCCTCGGACAGGGGGTGACGAGACCCAGTACTTC. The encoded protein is CASSPRTGGDETQYF.

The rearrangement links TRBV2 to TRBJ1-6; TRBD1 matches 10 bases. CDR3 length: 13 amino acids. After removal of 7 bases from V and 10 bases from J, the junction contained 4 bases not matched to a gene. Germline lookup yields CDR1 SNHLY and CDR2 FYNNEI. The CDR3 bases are TGTGCCAGCACCGACAGGGGGCGGTCACCCCTCCACTTT. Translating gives CASTDRGRSPLHF.

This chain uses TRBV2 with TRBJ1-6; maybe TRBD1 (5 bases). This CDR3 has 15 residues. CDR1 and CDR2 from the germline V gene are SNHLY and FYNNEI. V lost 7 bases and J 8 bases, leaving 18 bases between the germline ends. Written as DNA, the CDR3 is TGTGCCAGCAACAGGAACCGGGGAGGGGATTCACCCCTCCACTTT. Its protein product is CASNRNRGGDSPLHF.

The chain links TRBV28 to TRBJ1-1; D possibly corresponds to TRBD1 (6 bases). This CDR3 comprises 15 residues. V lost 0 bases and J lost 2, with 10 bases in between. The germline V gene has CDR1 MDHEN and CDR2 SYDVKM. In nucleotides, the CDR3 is TGTGCCAGCAGTTTATGGGGGGACACTAACACTGAAGCTTTCTTT. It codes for CASSLWGDTNTEAFF.

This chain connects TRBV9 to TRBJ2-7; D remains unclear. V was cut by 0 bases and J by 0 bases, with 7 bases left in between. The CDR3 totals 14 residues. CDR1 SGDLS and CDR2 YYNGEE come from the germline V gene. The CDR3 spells CASSVGDVSYEQYF. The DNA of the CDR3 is TGTGCCAGCAGCGTAGGTGACGTCTCCTACGAGCAGTACTTC.

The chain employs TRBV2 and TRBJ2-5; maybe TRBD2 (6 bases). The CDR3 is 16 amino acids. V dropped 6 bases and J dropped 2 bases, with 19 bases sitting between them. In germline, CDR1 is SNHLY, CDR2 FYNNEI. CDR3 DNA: TGTGCCAGCAGGACCTCCGGGACTCGCTATCAAGAGACCCAGTACTTC. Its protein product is CASRTSGTRYQETQYF.

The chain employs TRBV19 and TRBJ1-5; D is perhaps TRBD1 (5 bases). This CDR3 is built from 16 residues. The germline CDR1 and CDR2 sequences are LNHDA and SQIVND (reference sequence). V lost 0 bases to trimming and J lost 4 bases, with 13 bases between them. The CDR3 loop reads CASSIEQWGTNQPQHF. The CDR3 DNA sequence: TGTGCCAGTAGTATAGAGCAGTGGGGGACGAATCAGCCCCAGCATTTT.